These T cell receptor beta chains were read from a single sample in a study of T cell responses to AZD1222 COVID-19 vaccine. Profiled with immunoSEQ multiplex PCR; TCRdb holds only in-frame clones, not every one. The sample lists roughly 200,000 clones, around 94% occurring once. The source was peripheral blood, collected 28 days after the second dose of the MenACWY control vaccine. Receptors originate from an adult who received the MenACWY meningococcal vaccine as a control. The CDR3 runs from the conserved cysteine through the conserved F or W. A D gene is named only where the DNA matches it firmly. A row's size may be missing; if present it is once, few, many or a size class.

V gene: TRBV28
D gene: -
CDR3 length: 11
J gene: TRBJ1-1
clone size: -
CDR3 DNA: TGTGCCAGCAATTCCGCCACTGAAGCTTTCTTT
CDR3 protein: CASNSATEAFF

V gene: TRBV5-8
D gene: -
CDR3 length: 17
J gene: TRBJ2-7
clone size: -
CDR3 DNA: TGTGCCAGCAGCCAGCCTATCCATTGGGCAGGGAAATACGAGCAGTACTTC
CDR3 protein: CASSQPIHWAGKYEQYF

V gene: TRBV10-3
D gene: -
CDR3 length: 14
J gene: TRBJ2-3
clone size: once
CDR3 DNA: TGTGCCACCACCGGGCCCTCCCGGGGCGATACGCAGTATTTT
CDR3 protein: CATTGPSRGDTQYF

V gene: TRBV7-3
D gene: TRBD1
CDR3 length: 14
J gene: TRBJ1-1
clone size: -
CDR3 DNA: TGTGCCAGCAGCCCTACAGGGGGAAACACTGAAGCTTTCTTT
CDR3 protein: CASSPTGGNTEAFF

V gene: TRBV23-1
D gene: TRBD2
CDR3 length: 15
J gene: TRBJ2-3
clone size: -
CDR3 DNA: TGCGCCAGCAGGCCGAGCGGGAAGAGCACAGATACGCAGTATTTT
CDR3 protein: CASRPSGKSTDTQYF

V gene: TRBV19
D gene: -
CDR3 length: 15
J gene: TRBJ2-5
clone size: -
CDR3 DNA: TGTGCCAGTAGTCCCATGGGTAGCGTCTTCGAGACCCAGTACTTC
CDR3 protein: CASSPMGSVFETQYF

V gene: TRBV7-3
D gene: -
CDR3 length: 13
J gene: TRBJ1-1
clone size: -
CDR3 DNA: TGTGCCAGCAGCCTACATATGAACACTGAAGCTTTCTTT
CDR3 protein: CASSLHMNTEAFF

V gene: TRBV18
D gene: TRBD1
CDR3 length: 17
J gene: TRBJ2-7
clone size: -
CDR3 DNA: TGTGCCAGCTCACCGATCGGACAGGTCCCCTTCTCCTACGAGCAGTACTTC
CDR3 protein: CASSPIGQVPFSYEQYF

V gene: TRBV19
D gene: -
CDR3 length: 15
J gene: TRBJ1-5
clone size: -
CDR3 DNA: TGTGCCATTGGGGCGAACAGTAGAAGAGAACAGCCCCAGCATTTT
CDR3 protein: CAIGANSRREQPQHF

V gene: TRBV27
D gene: -
CDR3 length: 14
J gene: TRBJ2-7
clone size: once
CDR3 DNA: TGTGCCAGCCAATTTTCCGGACCGGGGTCTCAGCAGTACTTC
CDR3 protein: CASQFSGPGSQQYF

V gene: TRBV30
D gene: -
CDR3 length: 12
J gene: TRBJ1-1
clone size: -
CDR3 DNA: TGTGCCTGGAGTGCAGGTGGCACTGAAGCTTTCTTT
CDR3 protein: CAWSAGGTEAFF

V gene: TRBV5-4
D gene: TRBD2
CDR3 length: 17
J gene: TRBJ2-5
clone size: -
CDR3 DNA: TGTGCCAGCAGCCTAACCGGACTAGCGGGGGGGCAAGAGACCCAGTACTTC
CDR3 protein: CASSLTGLAGGQETQYF

V gene: TRBV5-1
D gene: -
CDR3 length: 11
J gene: TRBJ1-2
clone size: -
CDR3 DNA: TGCGCCAGCAGTCCAGGGGAAGGCTACACCTTC
CDR3 protein: CASSPGEGYTF

V gene: TRBV29-1
D gene: -
CDR3 length: 14
J gene: TRBJ1-3
clone size: once
CDR3 DNA: TGCAGCGTTGCCCCCGTGGACAAACTAAACACCATATATTTT
CDR3 protein: CSVAPVDKLNTIYF

V gene: TRBV6-5
D gene: -
CDR3 length: 10
J gene: TRBJ1-1
clone size: -
CDR3 DNA: TGTGCCAGCATTTTCACTGAAGCTTTCTTT
CDR3 protein: CASIFTEAFF

V gene: TRBV19
D gene: -
CDR3 length: 14
J gene: TRBJ2-7
clone size: -
CDR3 DNA: TGTGCCAGTAGTCCCTCGGGGCGACGCTACGAGCAGTACTTC
CDR3 protein: CASSPSGRRYEQYF

V gene: TRBV19
D gene: TRBD1
CDR3 length: 15
J gene: TRBJ2-7
clone size: -
CDR3 DNA: TGTGCCAGTAGTATGGGACAGGGCCTCTCTTTCGAGCAGTACTTC
CDR3 protein: CASSMGQGLSFEQYF

V gene: TRBV10-3
D gene: TRBD2
CDR3 length: 14
J gene: TRBJ2-3
clone size: -
CDR3 DNA: TGTGCCATCAGTGAGCGGGAGGGCGGAGATACGCAGTATTTT
CDR3 protein: CAISEREGGDTQYF

V gene: TRBV30
D gene: TRBD1
CDR3 length: 14
J gene: TRBJ1-2
clone size: once
CDR3 DNA: TGTGCCTGGAGTGGCGGACAGGGATTCTATGGCTACACCTTC
CDR3 protein: CAWSGGQGFYGYTF

V gene: TRBV5-1
D gene: -
CDR3 length: 14
J gene: TRBJ1-6
clone size: -
CDR3 DNA: TGCGCCAGCAGCTTGGGCACAATGGATTCACCCCTCCACTTT
CDR3 protein: CASSLGTMDSPLHF

V gene: TRBV27
D gene: -
CDR3 length: 15
J gene: TRBJ2-1
clone size: once
CDR3 DNA: TGTGCCAGCAGTCCCAGTAGTTGGTCCTACAATGAGCAGTTCTTC
CDR3 protein: CASSPSSWSYNEQFF

V gene: TRBV6-2/TRBV6-3
D gene: -
CDR3 length: 15
J gene: TRBJ1-2
clone size: -
CDR3 DNA: TGTGCCAGCAGTATCGACCGGAGGGGTAACTATGGCTACACCTTC
CDR3 protein: CASSIDRRGNYGYTF

V gene: TRBV13
D gene: TRBD2
CDR3 length: 14
J gene: TRBJ2-1
clone size: -
CDR3 DNA: TGTGCCAGCAGTCTCACTAGCGGGAAAGATGAGCAGTTCTTC
CDR3 protein: CASSLTSGKDEQFF

V gene: TRBV7-2
D gene: -
CDR3 length: 13
J gene: TRBJ2-5
clone size: -
CDR3 DNA: TGTGCCAGCAGCGCCAACCCGCGAGAGACCCAGTACTTC
CDR3 protein: CASSANPRETQYF

V gene: TRBV5-5
D gene: -
CDR3 length: 15
J gene: TRBJ2-2
clone size: once
CDR3 DNA: TGTGCCAGCAGCTTGGGCAGGTTGAACACCGGGGAGCTGTTTTTT
CDR3 protein: CASSLGRLNTGELFF

V gene: TRBV2
D gene: TRBD1
CDR3 length: 13
J gene: TRBJ1-2
clone size: once
CDR3 DNA: TGTGCCAGCAGTCAAGGGGGCGGCCGTGGCTACACCTTC
CDR3 protein: CASSQGGGRGYTF

V gene: TRBV28
D gene: TRBD2
CDR3 length: 15
J gene: TRBJ2-3
clone size: -
CDR3 DNA: TGTGCCAGCAGCCCTGGGACTAGCAGGGCAGATACGCAGTATTTT
CDR3 protein: CASSPGTSRADTQYF

V gene: TRBV28
D gene: -
CDR3 length: 13
J gene: TRBJ1-2
clone size: -
CDR3 DNA: TGTGCCAGCAGTCGGACAGATACCTATGGCTACACCTTC
CDR3 protein: CASSRTDTYGYTF

V gene: TRBV28
D gene: -
CDR3 length: 15
J gene: TRBJ2-5
clone size: -
CDR3 DNA: TGTGCCAGCAGTTTAGTCGAGGGTAGGGGAGAGACCCAGTACTTC
CDR3 protein: CASSLVEGRGETQYF

V gene: TRBV7-2
D gene: TRBD2
CDR3 length: 15
J gene: TRBJ2-3
clone size: -
CDR3 DNA: TGTGCCAGCAGCTCAGCGGGAGGGCCGTTAGATACGCAGTATTTT
CDR3 protein: CASSSAGGPLDTQYF

V gene: TRBV9
D gene: -
CDR3 length: 16
J gene: TRBJ2-7
clone size: -
CDR3 DNA: TGTGCCAGCAGCGTAGAGTGGGCAGGGCCACCCAACGAGCAGTACTTC
CDR3 protein: CASSVEWAGPPNEQYF

V gene: TRBV28
D gene: -
CDR3 length: 11
J gene: TRBJ1-3
clone size: -
CDR3 DNA: TGTGCCAGCAAGTATGGAAACACCATATATTTT
CDR3 protein: CASKYGNTIYF

V gene: TRBV4-3
D gene: TRBD1
CDR3 length: 13
J gene: TRBJ2-7
clone size: -
CDR3 DNA: TGCGCCAGCAGCCAGACACAGGGGTACGAGCAGTACTTC
CDR3 protein: CASSQTQGYEQYF

V gene: TRBV6-5
D gene: -
CDR3 length: 13
J gene: TRBJ2-7
clone size: -
CDR3 DNA: TGTGCCAGCAGCGTGGGGGGAAACTACGAGCAGTACTTC
CDR3 protein: CASSVGGNYEQYF

V gene: TRBV6-5
D gene: -
CDR3 length: 14
J gene: TRBJ2-6
clone size: -
CDR3 DNA: TGTGCCACCACCGGGACCTCTGGGGCCAACGTCCTGACTTTC
CDR3 protein: CATTGTSGANVLTF

V gene: TRBV7-9
D gene: -
CDR3 length: 14
J gene: TRBJ1-2
clone size: once
CDR3 DNA: TGTGCCAGCAGCTCCCCCACGGACGCGAATGGCTACACCTTC
CDR3 protein: CASSSPTDANGYTF

V gene: TRBV3-1/TRBV3-2
D gene: -
CDR3 length: 14
J gene: TRBJ2-3
clone size: once
CDR3 DNA: TGTGCCAGCAGCCCAGCGGGGACACGGGATACGCAGTATTTT
CDR3 protein: CASSPAGTRDTQYF

V gene: TRBV10-3
D gene: -
CDR3 length: 14
J gene: TRBJ2-7
clone size: -
CDR3 DNA: TGTGCCATCAGTGGTGCAGGGAACTCATACGAGCAGTACTTC
CDR3 protein: CAISGAGNSYEQYF

V gene: TRBV5-5
D gene: -
CDR3 length: 13
J gene: TRBJ2-5
clone size: once
CDR3 DNA: TGTGCCAGCAGCAAGGGACTTCAAGAGACCCAGTACTTC
CDR3 protein: CASSKGLQETQYF

V gene: TRBV12-3/TRBV12-4
D gene: -
CDR3 length: 13
J gene: TRBJ2-2
clone size: -
CDR3 DNA: TGTGCCAGCAGTTTAGGGGGGGCCGGGGAGCTGTTTTTT
CDR3 protein: CASSLGGAGELFF

V gene: TRBV27
D gene: TRBD2
CDR3 length: 17
J gene: TRBJ2-2
clone size: -
CDR3 DNA: TGTGCCAGCAGCCGGGGACTAGCGGGAGTCCGTACCGGGGAGCTGTTTTTT
CDR3 protein: CASSRGLAGVRTGELFF

V gene: TRBV28
D gene: -
CDR3 length: 19
J gene: TRBJ1-6
clone size: once
CDR3 DNA: TGTGCCAGCAGCCAATTTGCGACTCCAGGACCACCGGATAATTCACCCCTCCACTTT
CDR3 protein: CASSQFATPGPPDNSPLHF

V gene: TRBV30
D gene: -
CDR3 length: 14
J gene: TRBJ2-1
clone size: -
CDR3 DNA: TGTGCCTGGAGTATGCGGGGCTCGGGCAATGAGCAGTTCTTC
CDR3 protein: CAWSMRGSGNEQFF

V gene: TRBV6-6
D gene: -
CDR3 length: 13
J gene: TRBJ1-1
clone size: once
CDR3 DNA: TGTGCCAGCAGTTACTCGATGGGGACGGAAGCTTTCTTT
CDR3 protein: CASSYSMGTEAFF

V gene: TRBV6-1
D gene: TRBD1
CDR3 length: 16
J gene: TRBJ1-3
clone size: -
CDR3 DNA: TGTGCCAGCAGTGAAGAGTCTACAGGGGCTGGAAACACCATATATTTT
CDR3 protein: CASSEESTGAGNTIYF

V gene: TRBV29-1
D gene: -
CDR3 length: 11
J gene: TRBJ2-7
clone size: -
CDR3 DNA: TGCAGCGTTGAAGATGCAGGGGAGCAGTACTTC
CDR3 protein: CSVEDAGEQYF

V gene: TRBV4-2
D gene: -
CDR3 length: 14
J gene: TRBJ1-4
clone size: once
CDR3 DNA: TGTGCCAGCAGCCAAGATCGAGGTCCGGAAAAACTGTTTTTT
CDR3 protein: CASSQDRGPEKLFF

V gene: TRBV12-3/TRBV12-4
D gene: -
CDR3 length: 12
J gene: TRBJ2-3
clone size: -
CDR3 DNA: TGTGCCAGCAGTTTGGGCACAGATACGCAGTATTTT
CDR3 protein: CASSLGTDTQYF

V gene: TRBV28
D gene: -
CDR3 length: 14
J gene: TRBJ2-7
clone size: -
CDR3 DNA: TGTGCCAGCAGTACCCAGAGAGGAGTCTCCGAGCAGTACTTC
CDR3 protein: CASSTQRGVSEQYF

V gene: TRBV4-2
D gene: -
CDR3 length: 17
J gene: TRBJ1-2
clone size: -
CDR3 DNA: TGTGCCAGCAGCCAAGATTTATTTGGGACCTTCCCCTATGGCTACACCTTC
CDR3 protein: CASSQDLFGTFPYGYTF

V gene: TRBV27
D gene: -
CDR3 length: 15
J gene: TRBJ2-5
clone size: -
CDR3 DNA: TGTGCCAGCAGTTTATCCTTGGGAAGGCAAGAGACCCAGTACTTC
CDR3 protein: CASSLSLGRQETQYF

V gene: TRBV11-1
D gene: -
CDR3 length: 13
J gene: TRBJ2-3
clone size: -
CDR3 DNA: TGTGCCAGCAGCTTCCGAGGCGCAGATACGCAGTATTTT
CDR3 protein: CASSFRGADTQYF

V gene: TRBV12-3/TRBV12-4
D gene: -
CDR3 length: 12
J gene: TRBJ2-7
clone size: -
CDR3 DNA: TGTGCCAGCAGCCCCGGGACGTACGAGCAGTACTTC
CDR3 protein: CASSPGTYEQYF